The table lists the clone carrying this T cell receptor beta chain with many counts. Its antigen is as yet unknown. Germline V gives CDR1 MDHEN, CDR2 SYDVKM. The germline V and J ends were trimmed by 4 bases and 4 bases, with 15 bases remaining between them. This CDR3 spans 15 amino acids. Attachment of unique molecular identifiers to individual cDNA molecules was performed. One entry per CDR3 protein, called by TCRdb with MiXCR from the 5' RACE reads. The sample lists 70,000 to 95,000 distinct CDR3 sequences; more than 7.5% were seen once. This entry belongs to a study of early T cells in non-severe SARS-CoV-2 infection. Study in general: The sequenced material was bulk RNA from unsorted whole blood, and its chains were unpaired. The study, taken as a whole, reports: Database matching using VDJdb favored anti-spike CD8 responses, with private and CD4 specificities left missing.

The sequence came from an adult who was a healthcare worker with PCR-confirmed SARS-CoV-2 infection or an uninfected control (not recorded which). The V gene is TRBV28, the J gene TRBJ2-3; TRBD2 is a possible D gene (7 bases). The sequenced sample consisted of whole blood. In nucleotides, the CDR3 is TGTGCCAGCAGTTCCTTAGGGGGGGATGCAGATACGCAGTATTTT. The encoded protein is CASSSLGGDADTQYF.